Shown below are 25 T cell receptor beta chains from a single sample sequenced in a study of CD8+ T cells in alopecia areata. Extraction and reverse transcription of RNA yielded cDNA as the sequencing template. The protocol was immunoSEQ multiplex PCR, while the TCRdb copy is restricted to in-frame clones and leaves out a portion. Of 150,000 or so clones listed, about 90% are singletons. The material sequenced was CD8+ T cells sorted from blood, taken at week 0. Source of these receptors: a human donor with alopecia areata.

The genes are TRBV2 and TRBJ1-1; the D gene is possibly TRBD1 (6 bases). Trimming cost V 6 bases and J 3 bases, with 20 bases left between them. Germline values: CDR1 SNHLY, CDR2 FYNNEI. The CDR3 extends over 16 amino acids. The CDR3 DNA reads TGTGCCAGCAGGGGTACAGGGTCAAGGGGAGACACTGAAGCTTTCTTT. It is translated as CASRGTGSRGDTEAFF. Looking up the rest from reference TRBV2 and TRBJ1-1 gives the full variable domain: EPEVTQTPSHQVTQMGQEVILRCVPISNHLYFYWYRQILGQKVEFLVSFYNNEISEKSEIFDDQFSVERPDGSNFTLKIRSTKLEDSAMYFCASRGTGSRGDTEAFFGQGTRLTVV.

The V gene is TRBV2, the J gene TRBJ2-7; tentatively, D is TRBD1 (6 bases). The CDR3 spans 11 residues. Germline V lookup: CDR1 SNHLY, CDR2 FYNNEI. V lost 8 bases, J lost 2 bases, and 7 bases lay in between. The CDR3 DNA is TGTGCCAGCCGGGACACCTACGAGCAGTACTTC. Its protein product is CASRDTYEQYF.

The chain uses TRBV7-2 and TRBJ2-1; 10 bases are a match to TRBD2. In germline, CDR1 is SGHTA, CDR2 FQGNSA. The CDR3 runs 17 residues. Trimming cost V 2 bases and J 6 bases; bases outside gene matches: 10. The CDR3 nucleotides are TGTGCCAGCAGCTTATTAGGGAGCGGGGGGGAAACCAATGAGCAGTTCTTC. This sequence encodes CASSLLGSGGETNEQFF.

The V gene is TRBV5-1, the J gene TRBJ2-7, with D maybe TRBD2 (5 bases). This CDR3 is 15 amino acids long. With 5 bases removed from V and 3 bases from J, the gap between germline ends came to 18 bases. Germline CDR1 reads SGHRS; CDR2 reads YFSETQ. The CDR3 bases are TGCGCCAGCAGACCGTCGAGGGTGGTAAGCTACGAGCAGTACTTC. It translates to CASRPSRVVSYEQYF.

The chain has TRBV9 and TRBJ2-7; 9 bases are shared with TRBD1. V lost 3 bases, J lost 3 bases, and 7 bases stayed unmatched. This CDR3 has 15 residues. The germline V gene has CDR1 SGDLS and CDR2 YYNGEE. For the CDR3, the DNA is TGTGCCAGCAGCGAATCCGGGACAGGGTTCTACGAGCAGTACTTC. It yields the protein CASSESGTGFYEQYF.

The V and J genes are TRBV29-1 and TRBJ2-2; a possible D gene is TRBD1 (6 bases). V gave up 4 bases and J gave up 6 bases, with 9 bases separating them. The length of the CDR3 is 12 residues. CDR1 and CDR2 from the germline V gene are SQVTM and ANQGSEA. The DNA for the CDR3 is TGCAGCGTTGCGGGACAATCCGGGGAGCTGTTTTTT. As protein: CSVAGQSGELFF.

The CDR3 region has the DNA TGTGCCAGCAGCGTAGCTACGGCGAGCTCCTACAATGAGCAGTTCTTC. Amino acid sequence: CASSVATASSYNEQFF. This rearrangement joins TRBV9 to TRBJ2-1; D is undetermined. The CDR3 totals 16 residues. Trimming pared 0 bases from V and 0 bases from J, leaving 10 bases between. From germline, CDR1 is SGDLS and CDR2 YYNGEE. The variable domain in full, completed from reference TRBV9 and TRBJ2-1, reads DSGVTQTPKHLITATGQRVTLRCSPRSGDLSVYWYQQSLDQGLQFLIQYYNGEERAKGNILERFSAQQFPDLHSELNLSSLELGDSALYFCASSVATASSYNEQFFGPGTRLTVL.

The genes are TRBV29-1 and TRBJ1-2; the D is unclear. Trimming took off 3 bases at V and 5 bases at J, with 13 bases between the two ends. Looked up from germline, CDR1 is SQVTM and CDR2 is ANQGSEA. CDR3 length: 13 amino acids. The CDR3 spells CSVDTGSGYGYTF. CDR3 nucleotide sequence: TGCAGCGTTGATACGGGGAGTGGATATGGCTACACCTTC.

This clone was detected a few times. V and J are TRBV7-8 and TRBJ2-7, with D tentatively TRBD2 (6 bases). The CDR3 has 16 residues. V was clipped by 3 bases and J by 0 bases, with 15 bases between them. Germline V lookup: CDR1 SGHVS, CDR2 FQNEAQ. The DNA for the CDR3 is TGTGCCAGCAGCTTGAAGGGGACTTTGAGCTCCTACGAGCAGTACTTC. Encoded protein: CASSLKGTLSSYEQYF. Full variable domain (missing parts from reference TRBV7-8 and TRBJ2-7): GAGVSQSPRYKVAKRGQDVALRCDPISGHVSLFWYQQALGQGPEFLTYFQNEAQLDKSGLPSDRFFAERPEGSVSTLKIQRTQQEDSAVYLCASSLKGTLSSYEQYFGPGTRLTVT.

A few counts support this clone. The chain combines TRBV29-1 with TRBJ2-2; 11 nucleotides line up with TRBD2. The length of the CDR3 is 14 residues. Germline loops: CDR1 SQVTM, CDR2 ANQGSEA. V was pared by 7 bases and J by 3 bases, with 4 bases of the junction left unmatched. DNA for the CDR3: TGCAGCGGAGGACTAGCGGGTTACACCGGGGAGCTGTTTTTT. Translation: CSGGLAGYTGELFF.

V is TRBV9 and J is TRBJ1-6; 7 bases are a match to TRBD1. Per germline, CDR1 SGDLS and CDR2 YYNGEE. The CDR3 has 14 amino acids. Unmatched junction bases numbered 6, after V lost 3 bases and J lost 9 bases. CDR3 sequence reads: CASSGGGSSSPLHF. The DNA for the CDR3 is TGTGCCAGCAGCGGAGGGGGCTCGAGTTCACCCCTCCACTTT. Variable domain in full (rest from reference TRBV9 and TRBJ1-6): DSGVTQTPKHLITATGQRVTLRCSPRSGDLSVYWYQQSLDQGLQFLIQYYNGEERAKGNILERFSAQQFPDLHSELNLSSLELGDSALYFCASSGGGSSSPLHFGNGTRLTVT.

The J gene is TRBJ2-1, the V gene TRBV5-1, with D unresolved. V shed 1 base and J shed 4 bases, with 9 bases lying between them. CDR3 length: 14 residues. CDR1 is SGHRS, CDR2 YFSETQ, per germline. CDR3 nucleotide sequence: TGCGCCAGCAGCTTGTGGGCGGAGTACAATGAGCAGTTCTTC. It translates to CASSLWAEYNEQFF.

J is TRBJ2-7 and V is TRBV29-1, with TRBD1 matching over 8 bases. This CDR3 contains 14 residues. Germline CDR1 SQVTM, CDR2 ANQGSEA. V was pared by 4 bases and J by 4 bases, with 9 bases of the junction left unmatched. CDR3 DNA: TGCAGCGTTGGGACCGGGACAGGAGCATACGAGCAGTACTTC. Its translation: CSVGTGTGAYEQYF.

The chain recombines TRBV30 with TRBJ2-5; D not certain. V was cut by 2 bases and J by 4 bases, with 8 bases left in between. Germline V lookup: CDR1 GTSNPN, CDR2 SVGIG (reference sequence). This CDR3 region has 12 residues. The CDR3 sequence: CAWSIRRETQYF. The CDR3 DNA reads TGTGCCTGGAGTATTAGGCGAGAGACCCAGTACTTC. Combining the CDR3 with reference TRBV30 and TRBJ2-5 gives the whole variable domain SQTIHQWPATLVQPVGSPLSLECTVEGTSNPNLYWYRQAAGRGLQLLFYSVGIGQISSEVPQNLSASRPQDRQFILSSKKLLLSDSGFYLCAWSIRRETQYFGPGTRLLVL.

The gene calls are TRBV27 and TRBJ2-3, with a weak D call TRBD2 (6 bases). The CDR3 loop spans 15 amino acids. Per germline, CDR1 MNHEY and CDR2 SMNVEV (reference sequence). V gave up 6 bases and J gave up 0 bases, with 13 bases separating them. CDR3 protein: CASSPAGRSTDTQYF. The DNA for the CDR3 is TGTGCCAGCAGCCCCGCGGGGAGAAGCACAGATACGCAGTATTTT.

V is TRBV7-9 and J is TRBJ1-2, with a possible D match to TRBD1 (5 bases). The CDR3 is 15 amino acids. The germline CDR1 and CDR2 sequences are SEHNR and FQNEAQ (reference sequence). V was pared by 5 bases and J by 0 bases, with 13 bases between. In DNA form, the CDR3 reads TGTGCCAGCAGCCCCTCCGGGACTACTAACTATGGCTACACCTTC. The encoded protein is CASSPSGTTNYGYTF.

The V gene is TRBV7-3, the J gene TRBJ2-2; no clear D gene. CDR3 length: 14 residues. Trimming shortened V by 5 bases and J by 7 bases, and 14 bases separated the two germline ends. The V gene's germline CDR1 is SGHTA and CDR2 FQGTGA. The CDR3 region is CASSPTHLFGELFF. As DNA, the CDR3 is TGTGCCAGCAGCCCGACCCACCTTTTCGGGGAGCTGTTTTTT. The whole variable domain, filled in from reference TRBV7-3 and TRBJ2-2, reads GAGVSQTPSNKVTEKGKYVELRCDPISGHTALYWYRQSLGQGPEFLIYFQGTGAADDSGLPNDRFFAVRPEGSVSTLKIQRTERGDSAVYLCASSPTHLFGELFFGEGSRLTVL.

The CDR3 here is CAIRRGYSYEQYF. The CDR3 DNA reads as TGTGCCATCAGGAGGGGTTACTCCTACGAGCAGTACTTC. The V gene is TRBV10-3, the J gene TRBJ2-7; D may correspond to TRBD1 or TRBD2 (5 bases each). V lost 6 bases and J 0 bases, leaving 9 bases between the germline ends. Germline lookup yields CDR1 ENHRY and CDR2 SYGVKD. The CDR3 has 13 residues.

The chain carries TRBV7-6 and TRBJ2-2, with D possibly matching TRBD1 (6 bases). Trimming pared 1 base from V and 6 bases from J, leaving 12 bases between. The CDR3 is 15 amino acids. The V gene's germline CDR1 is SGHVS and CDR2 FNYEAQ. The CDR3: CASSLEQGGAGELFF. As DNA, the CDR3 is TGTGCCAGCAGCTTAGAACAGGGTGGGGCCGGGGAGCTGTTTTTT.

The chain uses TRBV5-1 and TRBJ2-4, with a weak D call TRBD1 (6 bases). Per germline, CDR1 SGHRS and CDR2 YFSETQ. The CDR3 is 17 amino acids. Trimming removed 4 bases from V and 5 bases from J, with 22 bases in between. The CDR3 nucleotides read TGCGCCAGCAGCGTGACACCCTCAGGGGTGGCGCAAAACATTCAGTACTTC. Its protein is CASSVTPSGVAQNIQYF.

J is TRBJ2-2 and V is TRBV27; D is possibly TRBD1 (5 bases). The CDR3 has 15 amino acids. CDR1 is MNHEY, CDR2 SMNVEV, per germline (reference sequence). The V and J ends lost 1 base and 6 bases respectively, with 12 bases between them. The CDR3 nucleotides are TGTGCCAGCAGTTTATTGGCAGGGCAGGCCGGGGAGCTGTTTTTT. Protein product: CASSLLAGQAGELFF.

The rearrangement joins TRBV27 to TRBJ2-7; TRBD1 might be the D (5 bases). CDR1 MNHEY and CDR2 SMNVEV come from the germline V gene (reference sequence). The CDR3 loop spans 15 amino acids. Trimming cost V 2 bases and J 3 bases, with 14 bases left between them. CDR3 loop: CASSLQGSLIYEQYF. CDR3 nucleotide sequence: TGTGCCAGCAGTTTACAGGGCTCATTGATCTACGAGCAGTACTTC.

J is TRBJ2-3 and V is TRBV7-9; the match to TRBD1 covers 7 bases. Trimming at V came to 5 bases and at J to 0 bases, leaving 17 bases not matched to a gene. The germline V gene has CDR1 SEHNR and CDR2 FQNEAQ (reference sequence). This CDR3 is 19 amino acids long. Here the CDR3 reads CASSPRGQASGISTDTQYF. Written as DNA, the CDR3 is TGTGCCAGCAGCCCCCGCGGACAGGCGTCAGGAATAAGCACAGATACGCAGTATTTT. Full variable domain (remainder filled in from reference TRBV7-9 and TRBJ2-3): DTGVSQNPRHKITKRGQNVTFRCDPISEHNRLYWYRQTLGQGPEFLTYFQNEAQLEKSRLLSDRFSAERPKGSFSTLEIQRTEQGDSAMYLCASSPRGQASGISTDTQYFGPGTRLTVL.

This clone appeared once. The rearrangement uses TRBV27 and TRBJ2-7, with D possibly matching TRBD2 (7 bases). CDR3 length: 12 amino acids. The V and J ends lost 0 bases and 9 bases respectively, with 9 bases between them. The germline V gene has CDR1 MNHEY and CDR2 SMNVEV (reference sequence). The CDR3 is CASSLSGGGQYF. CDR3 in DNA: TGTGCCAGCAGTTTATCAGGGGGGGGGCAGTACTTC.

The chain joins TRBV27 to TRBJ2-1; D ambiguous. The ends were cut back, 7 bases at V and 9 bases at J, with 16 bases in the middle. The germline V gene has CDR1 MNHEY and CDR2 SMNVEV (reference sequence). There are 13 residues in the CDR3. The CDR3 DNA reads as TGTGCCAGCAAAGAGGCCCCGGGCGCTGAGCAGTTCTTC. Amino acids: CASKEAPGAEQFF.